This T cell receptor beta chain was captured by sequencing in a study of siplizumab effects on memory and regulatory T cells. Method: immunoSEQ multiplex PCR; TCRdb's copy keeps in-frame clones and lacks some. The repertoire has about 100,000 clones, roughly 93% of them found once; the top ten carry about 1.2%. The table lists this clone with a few counts. CDR3 size: 15 residues. V lost 2 bases and J lost 1, with 11 bases in between. The V gene's germline CDR1 is MDHEN and CDR2 SYDVKM. The chain is built from TRBV28 and TRBJ1-1; a possible D gene is TRBD1 (6 bases). This clonotype originated in a human donor in good health. The sample comprised non-Treg CD4+ T cells sorted from blood. CDR3 DNA sequence: TGTGCCAGCAGTTTAACAGGGAGTCAGAACACTGAAGCTTTCTTT. This gives the protein CASSLTGSQNTEAFF.